Listed here is a single TCR beta chain. The repertoire was sequenced with immunoSEQ multiplex PCR; TCRdb's copy has only in-frame clones and lacks some. The sample consists of 110,000 to 150,000 clones, around 94% of them appearing once. There are 16 residues in the CDR3. The germline V gene encodes CDR1 MNHEY and CDR2 SVGAGI. V shed 0 bases and J 8 bases; nucleotides not matched to a gene: 12. The data derive from a study of control samples from healthy donors and cancer patients. Source material: PBMCs. This sequence was found in a man aged 55 to 70 with colorectal cancer. The chain has TRBV6-5 and TRBJ1-2, with 7 positions matching TRBD1. The CDR3 is CASSYSSAGTASGYTF. The CDR3 DNA is TGTGCCAGCAGTTACTCGAGTGCCGGGACAGCTTCCGGCTACACCTTC.